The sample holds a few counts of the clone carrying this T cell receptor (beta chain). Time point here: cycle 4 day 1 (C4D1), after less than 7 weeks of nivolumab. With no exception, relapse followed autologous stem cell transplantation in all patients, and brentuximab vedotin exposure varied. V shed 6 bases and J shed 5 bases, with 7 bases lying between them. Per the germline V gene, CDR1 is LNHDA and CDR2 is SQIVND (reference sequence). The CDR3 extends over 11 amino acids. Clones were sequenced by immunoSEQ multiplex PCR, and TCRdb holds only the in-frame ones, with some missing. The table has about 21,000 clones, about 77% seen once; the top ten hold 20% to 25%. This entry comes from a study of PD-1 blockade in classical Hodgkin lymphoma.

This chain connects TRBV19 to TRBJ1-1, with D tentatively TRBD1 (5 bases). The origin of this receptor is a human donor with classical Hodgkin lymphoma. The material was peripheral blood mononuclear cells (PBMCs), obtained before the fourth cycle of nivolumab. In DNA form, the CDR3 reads TGTGCCAGTAGCGGGGGGACTGAAGCTTTCTTT. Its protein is CASSGGTEAFF.